Presented here are 3 T cell receptor beta chains from one specimen sequenced in a study of blood T cell repertoires in COVID-19. Libraries were prepared by immunoSEQ multiplex PCR; TCRdb keeps only in-frame clonotypes and omits some of them. The sample contains some 97,000 clones, approximately 90% of which appear only once. The sequencing input was peripheral blood. The receptors were sampled from a man in his 60s with acute or convalescent COVID-19.

CDR3 sequence (DNA): TGTGCCAGCTCAAAACTCCTTAACTATGGCTACACCTTC. Amino acids: CASSKLLNYGYTF. The V call is TRBV18, the J call TRBJ1-2; unclear D gene. The V gene lost 5 bases and the J gene lost 1 base, with 8 bases spanning the gap. This CDR3 spans 13 amino acids. The V gene's germline CDR1 is KGHSH and CDR2 LQKENI.

The genes are TRBV7-9 and TRBJ2-1; a weak D match, TRBD2 (5 bases). The CDR3 is made up of 13 amino acids. The germline gives CDR1 SEHNR, CDR2 FQNEAQ (reference sequence). Trimming removed 1 base from V and 11 bases from J, with 12 bases in between. CDR3 sequence reads: CASSLGETPKQFF. The DNA of the CDR3 is TGTGCCAGCAGCTTAGGGGAGACTCCTAAGCAGTTCTTC.

The chain combines TRBV5-1 with TRBJ1-1, with D perhaps matching TRBD1 (6 bases). V dropped 4 bases and J dropped 6 bases, with 16 bases sitting between them. The germline V gene has CDR1 SGHRS and CDR2 YFSETQ. The CDR3 is 14 amino acids. The DNA of the CDR3 is TGCGCCAGCAGCCCAGACAGGCCGCAGGCTGAAGCTTTCTTT. Its translation: CASSPDRPQAEAFF.